This T cell receptor (beta chain) stems from a study of blood T cell repertoires in COVID-19. Study-wide background: Samples came from the United States, Italy and Spain, spanning acute and convalescent COVID-19.

Germline V gene lookup returns CDR1 SGHAT and CDR2 FQNNGV. The CDR3 sequence is 13 residues long. Trimming left V 0 bases short and J 4 bases short, with 6 bases between. Assay used: immunoSEQ multiplex PCR; TCRdb lists only in-frame clones, some missing. The sample lists 250,000 or so clones; 86% were seen once. The sequencing sample was made of peripheral blood. The sequence derives from a man aged 40-50 years with active or convalescent COVID-19. The V call is TRBV11-2, the J call TRBJ1-2; weak D call: TRBD1 (6 bases). CDR3 in amino acids: CASSLEDSYGYTF. The CDR3 bases are TGTGCCAGCAGCTTAGAGGACAGCTATGGCTACACCTTC.